This T cell receptor (beta chain) was retrieved from a study of low-dose radiotherapy and immunotherapy resistance in tumors. This clonotype was found many times. TRAV- and TRBV-specific primers were used for first-strand cDNA, which covered alpha and beta chains. TCRs underwent roughly 19 PCR cycles of amplification with a constant-region primer and V-primer adapter. TCRdb re-derived calls from the reads in MiXCR, one entry per CDR3 protein. The table shows approximately 84,000 distinct CDR3 sequences, with roughly 17% occurring only once. The CDR3 consists of 14 residues. The ends were cut back, 3 bases at V and 7 bases at J, with 11 bases in the middle. Germline CDR1 and CDR2: SGHRS and YFSETQ. The time point was: after trial treatment. The treatment was: LDRT plus nivolumab, ipilimumab, low-dose cyclophosphamide and aspirin (RACIN trial).

This sequence was found in a male donor with prostate cancer. The chain is built from TRBV5-1 and TRBJ1-6, with a tentative D call TRBD1 (6 bases). The sample in question was PBMCs, obtained after low-dose radiotherapy plus immunotherapy. In nucleotides, the CDR3 is TGCGCCAGCAGCTCGACGGGGGCGAATTCACCCCTCCACTTT. Translated, it gives CASSSTGANSPLHF.